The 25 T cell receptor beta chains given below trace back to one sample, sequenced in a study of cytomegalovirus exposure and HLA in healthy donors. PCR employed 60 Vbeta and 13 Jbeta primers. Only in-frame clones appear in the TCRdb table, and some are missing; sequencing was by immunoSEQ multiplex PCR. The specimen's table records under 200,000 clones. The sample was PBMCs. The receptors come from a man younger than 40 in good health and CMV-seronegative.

CDR3 loop: CASSVSSYEQYF. CDR3 DNA sequence: TGCGCCAGCAGTGTATCCTCCTACGAGCAGTACTTC. This chain uses TRBV10-1 with TRBJ2-7; D uncertain. With 4 bases removed from V and 0 bases from J, the gap between germline ends came to 4 bases. The V gene's germline CDR1 is WNHNN and CDR2 SYGVQD (reference sequence). The CDR3 runs to 12 residues.

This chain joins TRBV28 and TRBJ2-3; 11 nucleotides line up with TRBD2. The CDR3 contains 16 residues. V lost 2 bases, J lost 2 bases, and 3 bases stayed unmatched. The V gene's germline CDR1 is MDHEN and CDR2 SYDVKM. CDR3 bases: TGTGCCAGCAGTTTAATGACTAGCGGGATCACAGATACGCAGTATTTT. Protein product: CASSLMTSGITDTQYF.

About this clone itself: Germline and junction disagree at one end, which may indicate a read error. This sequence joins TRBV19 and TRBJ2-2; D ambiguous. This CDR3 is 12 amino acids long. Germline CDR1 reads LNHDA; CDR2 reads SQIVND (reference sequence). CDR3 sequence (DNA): TGTGCCAGTAGTCAGAACGCCGGGGAGCTGTTTTTT. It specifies CASSQNAGELFF.

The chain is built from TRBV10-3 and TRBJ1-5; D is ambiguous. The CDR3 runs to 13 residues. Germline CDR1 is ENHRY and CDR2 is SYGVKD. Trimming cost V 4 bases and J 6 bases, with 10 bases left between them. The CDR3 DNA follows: TGTGCCATCAGTGGAGAGGGAACTCAGCCCCAGCATTTT. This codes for CAISGEGTQPQHF.

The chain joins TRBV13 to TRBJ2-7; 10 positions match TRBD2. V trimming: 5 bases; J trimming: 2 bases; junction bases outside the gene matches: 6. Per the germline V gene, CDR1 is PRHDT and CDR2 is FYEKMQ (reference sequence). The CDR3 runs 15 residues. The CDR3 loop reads CASSPRTSGTYEQYF. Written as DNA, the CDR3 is TGTGCCAGCAGCCCAAGGACTAGCGGTACCTACGAGCAGTACTTC.

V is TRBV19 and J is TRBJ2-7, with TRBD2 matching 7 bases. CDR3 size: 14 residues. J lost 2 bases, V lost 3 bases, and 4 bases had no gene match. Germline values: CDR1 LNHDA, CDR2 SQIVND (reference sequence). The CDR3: CASSMFGTTYEQYF. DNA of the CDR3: TGTGCCAGTAGTATGTTCGGGACTACCTACGAGCAGTACTTC. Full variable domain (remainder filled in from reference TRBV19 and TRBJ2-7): DGGITQSPKYLFRKEGQNVTLSCEQNLNHDAMYWYRQDPGQGLRLIYYSQIVNDFQKGDIAEGYSVSREKKESFPLTVTSAQKNPTAFYLCASSMFGTTYEQYFGPGTRLTVT.

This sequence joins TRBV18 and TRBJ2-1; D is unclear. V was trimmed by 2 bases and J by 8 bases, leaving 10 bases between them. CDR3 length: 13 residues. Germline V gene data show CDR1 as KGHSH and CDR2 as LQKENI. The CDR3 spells CASSPSRQDEQFF. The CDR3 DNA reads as TGTGCCAGCTCACCATCCAGGCAGGATGAGCAGTTCTTC.

DNA for the CDR3: TGCGCCAGCAGCCCCCGGGACAGAAGCTCCTACAATGAGCAGTTCTTC. Amino acids: CASSPRDRSSYNEQFF. The rearrangement joins TRBV5-1 to TRBJ2-1; 7 nucleotides match TRBD1. CDR3 size: 16 residues. Trimming cost V 4 bases and J 0 bases; bases outside gene matches: 7. CDR1 and CDR2 from the germline V gene are SGHRS and YFSETQ.

The CDR3 region has the DNA TGTGCCAGCAGAAACGACAGGGGCTCCTACGAGCAGTACTTC. Translation gives CASRNDRGSYEQYF. V and J are TRBV6-5 and TRBJ2-7; 8 bases are a match to TRBD1. Trimming at V came to 6 bases and at J to 0 bases, leaving 4 bases not matched to a gene. The CDR3 contains 14 residues. Germline V gene sequence: CDR1 MNHEY, CDR2 SVGAGI.

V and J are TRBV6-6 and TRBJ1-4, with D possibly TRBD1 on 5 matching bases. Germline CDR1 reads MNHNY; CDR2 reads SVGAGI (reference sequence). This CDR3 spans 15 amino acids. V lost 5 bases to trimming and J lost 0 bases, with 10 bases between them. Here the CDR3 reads CASSPGSATNEKLFF. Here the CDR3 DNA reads TGTGCCAGCAGTCCAGGGTCGGCAACTAATGAAAAACTGTTTTTT.

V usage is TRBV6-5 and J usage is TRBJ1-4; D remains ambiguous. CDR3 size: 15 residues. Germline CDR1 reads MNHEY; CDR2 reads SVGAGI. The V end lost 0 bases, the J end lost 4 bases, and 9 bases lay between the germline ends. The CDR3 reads CASSYSLRNNEKLFF. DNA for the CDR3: TGTGCCAGCAGTTACTCTCTCAGAAATAATGAAAAACTGTTTTTT.

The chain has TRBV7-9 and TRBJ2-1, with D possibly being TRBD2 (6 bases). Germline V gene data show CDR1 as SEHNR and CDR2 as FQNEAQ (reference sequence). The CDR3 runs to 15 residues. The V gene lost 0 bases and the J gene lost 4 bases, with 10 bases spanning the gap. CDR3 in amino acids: CASSLALASYNEQFF. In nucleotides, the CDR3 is TGTGCCAGCAGCTTAGCCCTAGCGTCGTACAATGAGCAGTTCTTC. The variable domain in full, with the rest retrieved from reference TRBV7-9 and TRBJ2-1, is DTGVSQNPRHKITKRGQNVTFRCDPISEHNRLYWYRQTLGQGPEFLTYFQNEAQLEKSRLLSDRFSAERPKGSFSTLEIQRTEQGDSAMYLCASSLALASYNEQFFGPGTRLTVL.

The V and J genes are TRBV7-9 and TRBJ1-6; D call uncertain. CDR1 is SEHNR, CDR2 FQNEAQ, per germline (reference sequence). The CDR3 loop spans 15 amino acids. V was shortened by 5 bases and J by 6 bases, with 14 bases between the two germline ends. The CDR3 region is CASSPSGLGNSPLHF. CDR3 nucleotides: TGTGCCAGCAGCCCGAGCGGACTAGGTAATTCACCCCTCCACTTT.

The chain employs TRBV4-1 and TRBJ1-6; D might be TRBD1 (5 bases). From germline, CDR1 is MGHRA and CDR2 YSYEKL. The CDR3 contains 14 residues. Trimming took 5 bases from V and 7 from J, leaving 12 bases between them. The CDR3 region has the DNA TGCGCCAGCAGCTCGCTCGGGGGGAATTCACCCCTCCACTTT. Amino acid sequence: CASSSLGGNSPLHF.

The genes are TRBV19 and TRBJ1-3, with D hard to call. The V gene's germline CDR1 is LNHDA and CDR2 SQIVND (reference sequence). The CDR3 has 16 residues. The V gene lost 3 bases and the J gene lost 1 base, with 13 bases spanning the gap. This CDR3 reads CASSILRQVSGNTIYF. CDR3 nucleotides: TGTGCCAGTAGTATCCTCCGGCAGGTTTCTGGAAACACCATATATTTT. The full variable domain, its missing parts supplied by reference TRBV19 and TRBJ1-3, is DGGITQSPKYLFRKEGQNVTLSCEQNLNHDAMYWYRQDPGQGLRLIYYSQIVNDFQKGDIAEGYSVSREKKESFPLTVTSAQKNPTAFYLCASSILRQVSGNTIYFGEGSWLTVV.

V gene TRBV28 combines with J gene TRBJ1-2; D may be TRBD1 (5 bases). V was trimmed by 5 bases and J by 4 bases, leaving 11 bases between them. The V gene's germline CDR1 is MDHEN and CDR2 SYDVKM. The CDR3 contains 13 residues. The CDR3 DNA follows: TGTGCCAGCAGTATCCTGGGGGGCTATGGCTACACCTTC. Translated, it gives CASSILGGYGYTF.

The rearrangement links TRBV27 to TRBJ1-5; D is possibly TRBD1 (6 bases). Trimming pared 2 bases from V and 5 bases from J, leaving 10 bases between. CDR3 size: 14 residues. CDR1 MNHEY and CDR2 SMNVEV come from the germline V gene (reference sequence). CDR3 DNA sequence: TGTGCCAGCAGTTTACAGTCAGGGGATCAGCCCCAGCATTTT. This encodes CASSLQSGDQPQHF.

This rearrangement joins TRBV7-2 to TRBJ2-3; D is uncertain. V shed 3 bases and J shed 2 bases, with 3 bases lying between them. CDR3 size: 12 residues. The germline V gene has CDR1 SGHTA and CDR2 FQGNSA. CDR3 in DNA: TGTGCCAGCAGCTTCTACACAGATACGCAGTATTTT. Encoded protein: CASSFYTDTQYF.

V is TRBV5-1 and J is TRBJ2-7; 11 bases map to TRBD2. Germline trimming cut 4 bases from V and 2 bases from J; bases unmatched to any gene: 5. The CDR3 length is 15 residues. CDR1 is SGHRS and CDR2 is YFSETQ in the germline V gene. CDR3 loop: CASSVTSGTAYEQYF. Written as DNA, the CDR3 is TGCGCCAGCAGCGTGACTAGCGGGACCGCCTACGAGCAGTACTTC.

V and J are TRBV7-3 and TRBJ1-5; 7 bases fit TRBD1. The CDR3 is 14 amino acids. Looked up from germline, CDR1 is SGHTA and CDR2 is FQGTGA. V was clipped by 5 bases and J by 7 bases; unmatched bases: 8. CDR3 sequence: CASSRQGGGQPQHF. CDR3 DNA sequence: TGTGCCAGCAGCCGACAGGGAGGAGGGCAGCCCCAGCATTTT.

Written as DNA, the CDR3 is TGTGCCAGCAGTCCAGGGTTCTACGAGCAGTACTTC. Its protein is CASSPGFYEQYF. The rearrangement links TRBV14 to TRBJ2-7; tentatively, D is TRBD1 (5 bases). Germline assignment: CDR1 SGHDN and CDR2 FVKESK. The germline V and J ends were trimmed by 6 bases and 3 bases, with 9 bases remaining between them. The CDR3 is 12 residues long.

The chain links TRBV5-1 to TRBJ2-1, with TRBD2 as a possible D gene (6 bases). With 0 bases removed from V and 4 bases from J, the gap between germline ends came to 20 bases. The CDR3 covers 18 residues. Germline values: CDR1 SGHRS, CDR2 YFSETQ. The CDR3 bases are TGCGCCAGCAGCTTGGCCGGGAGTCTCCCTTCCCAGTACAATGAGCAGTTCTTC. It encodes CASSLAGSLPSQYNEQFF. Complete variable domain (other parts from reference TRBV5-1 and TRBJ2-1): KAGVTQTPRYLIKTRGQQVTLSCSPISGHRSVSWYQQTPGQGLQFLFEYFSETQRNKGNFPGRFSGRQFSNSRSEMNVSTLELGDSALYLCASSLAGSLPSQYNEQFFGPGTRLTVL.

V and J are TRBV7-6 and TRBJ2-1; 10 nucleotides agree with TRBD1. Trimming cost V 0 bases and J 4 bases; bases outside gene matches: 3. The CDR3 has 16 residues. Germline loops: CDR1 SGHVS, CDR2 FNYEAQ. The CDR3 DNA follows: TGTGCCAGCAGCTTAGCTTCGGGACAGGGGTACAATGAGCAGTTCTTC. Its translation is CASSLASGQGYNEQFF.

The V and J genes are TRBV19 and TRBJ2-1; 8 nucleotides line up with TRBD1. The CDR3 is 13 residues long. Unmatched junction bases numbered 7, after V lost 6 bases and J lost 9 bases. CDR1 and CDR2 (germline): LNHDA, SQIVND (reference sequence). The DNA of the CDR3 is TGTGCCAGTAGAACAGGGGGGCCGGGTGAGCAGTTCTTC. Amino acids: CASRTGGPGEQFF.

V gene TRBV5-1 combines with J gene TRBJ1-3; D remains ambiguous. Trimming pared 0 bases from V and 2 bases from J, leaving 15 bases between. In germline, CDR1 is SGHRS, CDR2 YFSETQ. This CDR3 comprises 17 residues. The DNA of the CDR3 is TGCGCCAGCAGCTTGGCTGGTAGTGTGCAGGCTGGAAACACCATATATTTT. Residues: CASSLAGSVQAGNTIYF.